Following are 13 T cell receptor beta chains from one sample sequenced in a study of blood T cell repertoires in COVID-19. Assay used: immunoSEQ multiplex PCR; TCRdb lists only in-frame clones, some missing. Of about 95,000 clones listed, roughly 89% are singletons. Material for sequencing was peripheral blood. The receptor source for this set is a man aged 55-75 years with COVID-19, enrolled during active disease.

The chain links TRBV6-2 or TRBV6-3 to TRBJ1-1, with 8 bases that match TRBD1. The germline V gene has CDR1 MNHEY and CDR2 SVGEGT. The V segment lost 0 bases and the J segment 2 bases; nucleotides outside the gene matches: 8. The CDR3 extends over 17 amino acids. The CDR3 loop is CASSYSQGAGLNTEAFF. DNA for the CDR3: TGTGCCAGCAGTTACTCTCAGGGGGCCGGTCTAAACACTGAAGCTTTCTTT.

The rearrangement uses TRBV7-8 and TRBJ1-5; D gene ambiguous. Germline-derived CDR1 and CDR2 are SGHVS and FQNEAQ. V lost 3 bases and J lost 4, with 10 bases in between. The length of the CDR3 is 14 residues. The CDR3 spells CASSFGSSNQPQHF. The CDR3 DNA is TGTGCCAGCAGCTTCGGGTCCTCTAATCAGCCCCAGCATTTT.

The V and J genes are TRBV4-1 and TRBJ2-3; D may be TRBD1 (5 bases). The CDR3 length is 14 residues. Trimming removed 5 bases from V and 6 bases from J, with 15 bases in between. Germline lookup yields CDR1 MGHRA and CDR2 YSYEKL. The chain's CDR3 is CASSSDSIGDTQYF. CDR3 bases: TGCGCCAGCAGCTCCGACAGTATCGGCGATACGCAGTATTTT.

This rearrangement joins TRBV27 to TRBJ2-7; D is perhaps TRBD1 (5 bases). This CDR3 has 14 residues. CDR1 and CDR2 from the germline V gene are MNHEY and SMNVEV (reference sequence). V was clipped by 2 bases and J by 6 bases, with 14 bases between them. CDR3 nucleotide sequence: TGTGCCAGCAGTTTAGGGTACCTGGGGCTCGAGCAGTACTTC. Its translation is CASSLGYLGLEQYF.

The V gene is TRBV29-1, the J gene TRBJ1-1, with D unresolved. V lost 6 bases to trimming and J lost 7 bases, with 15 bases between them. This CDR3 has 12 amino acids. CDR1 and CDR2 (germline): SQVTM, ANQGSEA. The CDR3 bases are TGCAGCGTCGCCTTTGACACGTTTGAAGCTTTCTTT. Its protein is CSVAFDTFEAFF.

The genes are TRBV6-2 or TRBV6-3 and TRBJ2-1; 13 bases fit TRBD2. Germline V gene sequence: CDR1 MNHEY, CDR2 SVGEGT. Germline trimming cut 4 bases from V and 2 bases from J; bases unmatched to any gene: 14. The CDR3 is made up of 20 amino acids. The CDR3 DNA reads TGTGCCAGCAGTTCCCTTACCGGGACTAGCGGGATTGGTCCCTACAATGAGCAGTTCTTC. The encoded protein is CASSSLTGTSGIGPYNEQFF.

The V and J genes are TRBV6-5 and TRBJ1-5, with TRBD1 as a possible D gene (5 bases). The CDR3 totals 13 residues. V gave up 5 bases and J gave up 11 bases, with 16 bases separating them. Germline V lookup: CDR1 MNHEY, CDR2 SVGAGI. CDR3 DNA sequence: TGTGCCAGCAGTAGCTGGGCGGGGGAAGCCCAGCATTTT. Translating it yields CASSSWAGEAQHF.

This clone was counted once. This chain joins TRBV30 and TRBJ1-6; the D gene is possibly TRBD1 (5 bases). This CDR3 comprises 13 residues. CDR1 is GTSNPN, CDR2 SVGIG, per germline (reference sequence). Trimming left V 2 bases short and J 6 bases short, with 8 bases between. The CDR3 loop is CAWSRQSNSPLHF. DNA of the CDR3: TGTGCCTGGAGTCGACAGTCTAATTCACCCCTCCACTTT.

V usage is TRBV19 and J usage is TRBJ1-2; 9 bases agree with TRBD1. There are 13 residues in the CDR3. Unmatched junction bases numbered 8, after V lost 7 bases and J lost 8 bases. The germline V gene has CDR1 LNHDA and CDR2 SQIVND (reference sequence). The CDR3 DNA reads as TGTGCCAGTATGGTTAGACAGGGGGACGGCTACACCTTC. Its protein product is CASMVRQGDGYTF. The full variable domain, its missing parts supplied by reference TRBV19 and TRBJ1-2, is DGGITQSPKYLFRKEGQNVTLSCEQNLNHDAMYWYRQDPGQGLRLIYYSQIVNDFQKGDIAEGYSVSREKKESFPLTVTSAQKNPTAFYLCASMVRQGDGYTFGSGTRLTVV.

The V and J genes are TRBV30 and TRBJ2-7, with 13 bases lining up with TRBD2. The CDR3 consists of 15 residues. The ends lost 5 bases at V and 7 bases at J; junction bases unmatched: 11. CDR1 and CDR2 from the germline V gene are GTSNPN and SVGIG (reference sequence). CDR3 DNA sequence: TGTGCCTGGGTAGATCGGACTAGCGGGAGAAAGGAGCAGTACTTC. Its translation: CAWVDRTSGRKEQYF.

This clone appeared once. J is TRBJ1-5 and V is TRBV18; 10 bases match TRBD1. CDR1 is KGHSH, CDR2 LQKENI, per germline. The ends lost 6 bases at V and 5 bases at J; junction bases unmatched: 7. This CDR3 is 15 amino acids long. Here the CDR3 reads CASSSGQGGDQPQHF. The CDR3 DNA is TGTGCCAGCTCTTCCGGACAGGGGGGGGATCAGCCCCAGCATTTT. Drawing the rest from reference TRBV18 and TRBJ1-5, the complete variable domain is NAGVMQNPRHLVRRRGQEARLRCSPMKGHSHVYWYRQLPEEGLKFMVYLQKENIIDESGMPKERFSAEFPKEGPSILRIQQVVRGDSAAYFCASSSGQGGDQPQHFGDGTRLSIL.

J is TRBJ1-3 and V is TRBV9; D uncertain. Germline lookup yields CDR1 SGDLS and CDR2 YYNGEE. V was cut by 6 bases and J by 0 bases, with 7 bases left in between. The CDR3 is made up of 13 amino acids. The CDR3 DNA follows: TGTGCCAGCACGGGAAACTCTGGAAACACCATATATTTT. Its translation is CASTGNSGNTIYF.

CDR3 DNA sequence: TGTGCCAGCAGCATCCGACTAGCGGGAAGCCATTCGGAGCAGTTCTTC. Its protein product is CASSIRLAGSHSEQFF. The V gene is TRBV7-9, the J gene TRBJ2-1, with 11 positions matching TRBD2. This CDR3 is built from 16 residues. With V trimmed by 5 bases and J by 10 bases, 13 bases remained unmatched. Germline V lookup: CDR1 SEHNR, CDR2 FQNEAQ (reference sequence).